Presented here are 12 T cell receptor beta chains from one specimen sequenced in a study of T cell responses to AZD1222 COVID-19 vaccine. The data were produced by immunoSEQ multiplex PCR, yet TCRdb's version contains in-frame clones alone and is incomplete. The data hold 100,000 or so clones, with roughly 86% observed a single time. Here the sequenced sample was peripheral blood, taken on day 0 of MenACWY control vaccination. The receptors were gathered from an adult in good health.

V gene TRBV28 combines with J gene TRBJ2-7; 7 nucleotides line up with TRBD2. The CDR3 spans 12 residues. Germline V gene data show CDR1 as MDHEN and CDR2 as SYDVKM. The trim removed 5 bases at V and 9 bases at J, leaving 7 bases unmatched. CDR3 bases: TGTGCCAGCAGTCTTTTCTCGGGAGGGCAGTACTTC. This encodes CASSLFSGGQYF.

CDR3 residues: CASSVSSSNYEQYF. For the CDR3, the DNA is TGTGCCAGCAGCGTAAGTAGCTCAAACTACGAGCAGTACTTC. This chain uses TRBV9 with TRBJ2-7; unclear D gene. V lost 1 base and J lost 3, with 11 bases in between. This CDR3 is built from 14 residues. The germline CDR1 and CDR2 sequences are SGDLS and YYNGEE.

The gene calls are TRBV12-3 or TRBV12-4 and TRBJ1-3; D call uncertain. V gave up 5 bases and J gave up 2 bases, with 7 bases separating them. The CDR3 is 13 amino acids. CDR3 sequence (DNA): TGTGCCAGCAGTCCGGGAACTGGAAACACCATATATTTT. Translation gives CASSPGTGNTIYF.

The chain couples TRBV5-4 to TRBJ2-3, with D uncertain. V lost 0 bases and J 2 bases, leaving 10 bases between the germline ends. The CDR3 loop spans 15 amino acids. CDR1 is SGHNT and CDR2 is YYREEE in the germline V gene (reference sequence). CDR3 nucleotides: TGTGCCAGCAGCTTGGAGTCCAGCTACACAGATACGCAGTATTTT. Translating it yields CASSLESSYTDTQYF.

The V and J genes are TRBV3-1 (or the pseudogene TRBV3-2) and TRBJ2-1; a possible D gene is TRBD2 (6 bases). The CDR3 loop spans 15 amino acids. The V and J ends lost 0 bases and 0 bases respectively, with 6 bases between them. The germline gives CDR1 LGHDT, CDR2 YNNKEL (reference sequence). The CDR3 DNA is TGTGCCAGCAGCCAAGACGGGAGCTCCTACAATGAGCAGTTCTTC. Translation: CASSQDGSSYNEQFF.

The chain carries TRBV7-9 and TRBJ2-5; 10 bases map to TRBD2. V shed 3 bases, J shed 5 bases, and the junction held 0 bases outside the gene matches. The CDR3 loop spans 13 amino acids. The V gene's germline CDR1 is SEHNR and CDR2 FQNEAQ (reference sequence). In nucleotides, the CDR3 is TGTGCCAGCAGCTTTAGCGGGGGGGAGACCCAGTACTTC. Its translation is CASSFSGGETQYF.

For the CDR3, the DNA is TGTGCCAGCAGCCAGCGAGGGACTAGCGGGGTATACAATGAGCAGTTCTTC. As protein: CASSQRGTSGVYNEQFF. The chain links TRBV7-2 to TRBJ2-1; 13 positions match TRBD2. The CDR3 has 17 amino acids. The J segment lost 4 bases and the V segment lost 5 bases, leaving 8 bases of the junction unmatched. CDR1 is SGHTA and CDR2 is FQGNSA in the germline V gene.

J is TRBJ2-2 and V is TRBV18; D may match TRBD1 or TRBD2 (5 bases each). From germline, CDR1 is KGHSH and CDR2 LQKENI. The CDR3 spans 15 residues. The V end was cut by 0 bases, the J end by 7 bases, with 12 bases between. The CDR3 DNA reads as TGTGCCAGCTCACCACCGGGGGATTGGGTCGGGGAGCTGTTTTTT. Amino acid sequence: CASSPPGDWVGELFF. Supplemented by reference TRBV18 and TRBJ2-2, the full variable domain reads NAGVMQNPRHLVRRRGQEARLRCSPMKGHSHVYWYRQLPEEGLKFMVYLQKENIIDESGMPKERFSAEFPKEGPSILRIQQVVRGDSAAYFCASSPPGDWVGELFFGEGSRLTVL.

CDR3 bases: TGTGCCACCAGCAGGGGGGGTCCCGGGGAGCTGTTTTTT. Protein product: CATSRGGPGELFF. The chain has TRBV15 and TRBJ2-2; perhaps TRBD2 as D (6 bases). CDR1 and CDR2 from the germline V gene are LNHNV and YYDKDF (reference sequence). The V end was cut by 3 bases, the J end by 6 bases, with 8 bases between. This CDR3 contains 13 residues.

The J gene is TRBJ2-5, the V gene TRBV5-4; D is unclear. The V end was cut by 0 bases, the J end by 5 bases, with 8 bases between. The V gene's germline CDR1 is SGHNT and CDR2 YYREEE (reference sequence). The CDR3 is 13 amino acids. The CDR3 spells CASSLGQAETQYF. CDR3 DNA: TGTGCCAGCAGCTTGGGGCAGGCGGAGACCCAGTACTTC. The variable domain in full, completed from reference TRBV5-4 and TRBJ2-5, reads ETGVTQSPTHLIKTRGQQVTLRCSSQSGHNTVSWYQQALGQGPQFIFQYYREEENGRGNFPPRFSGLQFPNYSSELNVNALELDDSALYLCASSLGQAETQYFGPGTRLLVL.

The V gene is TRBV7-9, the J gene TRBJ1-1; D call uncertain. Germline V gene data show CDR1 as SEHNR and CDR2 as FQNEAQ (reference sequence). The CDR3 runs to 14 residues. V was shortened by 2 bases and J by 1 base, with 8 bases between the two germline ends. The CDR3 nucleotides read TGTGCCAGCAGCTTATTCGCAGGGAACACTGAAGCTTTCTTT. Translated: CASSLFAGNTEAFF.

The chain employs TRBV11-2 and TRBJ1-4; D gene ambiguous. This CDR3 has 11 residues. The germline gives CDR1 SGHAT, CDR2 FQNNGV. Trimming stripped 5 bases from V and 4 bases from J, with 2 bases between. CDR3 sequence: CASSINEKLFF. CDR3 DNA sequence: TGTGCCAGCAGCATTAATGAAAAACTGTTTTTT.